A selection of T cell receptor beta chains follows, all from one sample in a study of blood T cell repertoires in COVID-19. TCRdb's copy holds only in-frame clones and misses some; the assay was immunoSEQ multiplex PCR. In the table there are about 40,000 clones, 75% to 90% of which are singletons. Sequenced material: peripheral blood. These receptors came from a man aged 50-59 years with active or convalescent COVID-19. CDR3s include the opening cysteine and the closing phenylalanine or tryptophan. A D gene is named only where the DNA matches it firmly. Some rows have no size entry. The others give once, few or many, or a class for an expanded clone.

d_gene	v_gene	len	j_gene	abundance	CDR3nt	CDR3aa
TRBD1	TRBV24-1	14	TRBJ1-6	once	TGTGCCACCAGTGTACCAGGGGGTAATTCACCCCTCCACTTT	CATSVPGGNSPLHF
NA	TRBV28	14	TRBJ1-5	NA	TGTGCCAGCAGTCCGGGAGGACTCAATCAGCCCCAGCATTTT	CASSPGGLNQPQHF
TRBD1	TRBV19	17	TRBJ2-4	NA	TGTGCCAGTAGAGAAGTGACAGGGGGCTGGCCCAAAAACATTCAGTACTTC	CASREVTGGWPKNIQYF
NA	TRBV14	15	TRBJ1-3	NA	TGTGCCAGCAGGGCAAGGAACAGTGGGGCGAACACCATATATTTT	CASRARNSGANTIYF
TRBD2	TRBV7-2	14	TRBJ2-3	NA	TGTGCCAGCAGCTTAGTAGCGGGGGCCAATACGCAGTATTTT	CASSLVAGANTQYF
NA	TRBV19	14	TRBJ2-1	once	TGTGCCAGTAGTGTAACGGGGGTATACAATGAGCAGTTCTTC	CASSVTGVYNEQFF
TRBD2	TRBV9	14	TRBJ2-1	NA	TGTGCCAGCATGAGCGGGGGTACGTCCAATGAGCAGTTCTTC	CASMSGGTSNEQFF
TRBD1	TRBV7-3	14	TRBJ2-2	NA	TGTGCCAGCAGCCAGAGACAGGGAACCGGGGAGCTGTTTTTT	CASSQRQGTGELFF
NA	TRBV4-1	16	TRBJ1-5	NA	TGCGCCAGCAGCCAAGATCCCTTAGGGGATGATCAGCCCCAGCATTTT	CASSQDPLGDDQPQHF
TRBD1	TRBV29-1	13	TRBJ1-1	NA	TGCAGCGCCGCGGACAGGGTGAACACTGAAGCTTTCTTT	CSAADRVNTEAFF
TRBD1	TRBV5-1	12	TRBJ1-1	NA	TGCGCCAGCAGCGCGACAGGGGATGAAGCTTTCTTT	CASSATGDEAFF
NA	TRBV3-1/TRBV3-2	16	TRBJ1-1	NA	TGTGCCAGCAGCCCTGTTCTAGGGGTGAAGAACACTGAAGCTTTCTTT	CASSPVLGVKNTEAFF
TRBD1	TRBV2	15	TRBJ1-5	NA	TGTGCCAGCAGTGAATGGACAGGGGGCAATCAGCCCCAGCATTTT	CASSEWTGGNQPQHF
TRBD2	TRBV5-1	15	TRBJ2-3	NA	TGCGCCAGCAGCTTTGCGGGGGTGTACACAGATACGCAGTATTTT	CASSFAGVYTDTQYF
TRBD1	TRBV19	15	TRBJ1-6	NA	TGTGCCAGTAGACCGGGACAGGGATATAATTCACCCCTCCACTTT	CASRPGQGYNSPLHF
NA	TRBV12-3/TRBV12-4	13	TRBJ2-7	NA	TGTGCCAGCAGAACTTCGGGGGTAGGGGAGCAGTACTTC	CASRTSGVGEQYF
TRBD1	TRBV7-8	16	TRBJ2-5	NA	TGTGCCAGCAGCATACTAACCGGACAGGGGGCTGAGACCCAGTACTTC	CASSILTGQGAETQYF
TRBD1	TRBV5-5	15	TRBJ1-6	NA	TGTGCCAGCAGCTTTAAGGGGGCTGATAATTCACCCCTCCACTTT	CASSFKGADNSPLHF
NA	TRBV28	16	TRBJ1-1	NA	TGTGCCAGCAGTTTAGGGGGCGGGGGCATGAACACTGAAGCTTTCTTT	CASSLGGGGMNTEAFF
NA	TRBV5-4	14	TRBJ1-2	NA	TGTGCCAGCAGCTTGGTTCAGGGTATGGGGGGCTACACCTTC	CASSLVQGMGGYTF
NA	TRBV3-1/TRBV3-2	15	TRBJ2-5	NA	TGTGCCAGCAGCCAAGATGCCGTGGCCTCAGAGACCCAGTACTTC	CASSQDAVASETQYF
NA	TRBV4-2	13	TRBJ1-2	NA	TGTGCCAGCAGCCAACTTTGGGAGGATGGCTACACCTTC	CASSQLWEDGYTF
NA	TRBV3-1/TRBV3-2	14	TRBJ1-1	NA	TGTGCCAGCAGCCCCGCAAGGGAGGGGTCTGAAGCTTTCTTT	CASSPAREGSEAFF
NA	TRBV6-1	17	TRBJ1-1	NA	TGTGCCAGCAGTGAAGAACCAGCGTCGAGGATGAACACTGAAGCTTTCTTT	CASSEEPASRMNTEAFF
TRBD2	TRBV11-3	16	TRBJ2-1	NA	TGTGCCAGCAGCCCATCCTCTGGGGTAGCGGGGGGAGAGCAGTTCTTC	CASSPSSGVAGGEQFF
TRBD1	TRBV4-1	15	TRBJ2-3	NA	TGCGCCAGCAGCCCCGGGACAGGGGGGGGAGATACGCAGTATTTT	CASSPGTGGGDTQYF
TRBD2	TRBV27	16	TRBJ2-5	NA	TGTGCCAGCAGACGCCTGACTAGCGGGGGGAGAGAGACCCAGTACTTC	CASRRLTSGGRETQYF
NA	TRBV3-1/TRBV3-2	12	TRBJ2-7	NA	TGTGCCAGCAGCCAAGAATACTACGAGCAGTACTTC	CASSQEYYEQYF
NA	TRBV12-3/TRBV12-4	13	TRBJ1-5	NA	TGTGCCAGCACCACCCCGGGGTCCCAGCCCCAGCATTTT	CASTTPGSQPQHF
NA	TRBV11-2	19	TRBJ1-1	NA	TGTGCCAGCAGCCCGGACAATGGGATAGGTTCGAATAACTGGGCTGAAGCTTTCTTT	CASSPDNGIGSNNWAEAFF
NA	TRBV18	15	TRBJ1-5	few	TGTGCCAGCTCACCATTCGGGGACATCTATCAGCCCCAGCATTTT	CASSPFGDIYQPQHF
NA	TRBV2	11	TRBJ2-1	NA	TGTGCCAGCAGGACTTACAATGAGCAGTTCTTC	CASRTYNEQFF
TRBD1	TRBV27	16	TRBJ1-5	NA	TGTGCCAGCAGTCCGAAACAGGGGGCTACCAATCAGCCCCAGCATTTT	CASSPKQGATNQPQHF
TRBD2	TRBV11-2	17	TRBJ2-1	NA	TGTGCCAGCAGGCGTCCCACTAGCGGGGTTGTTTACAATGAGCAGTTCTTC	CASRRPTSGVVYNEQFF
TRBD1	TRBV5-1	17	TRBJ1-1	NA	TGCGCCAGCAGTTCCGACAGGGAAGGGAGGTTAGGGGCTGAAGCTTTCTTT	CASSSDREGRLGAEAFF
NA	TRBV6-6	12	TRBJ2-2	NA	TGTGCCACCGGAGTTAACACCGGGGAGCTGTTTTTT	CATGVNTGELFF
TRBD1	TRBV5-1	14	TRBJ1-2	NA	TGCGCCAGCAGCTTGGGGACAGGGAACTATGGCTACACCTTC	CASSLGTGNYGYTF
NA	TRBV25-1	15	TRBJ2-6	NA	TGTGCCAGCATGGCCGGGTCGGCTGGGGCCAACGTCCTGACTTTC	CASMAGSAGANVLTF
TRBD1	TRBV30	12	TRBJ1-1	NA	TGTGCCTGGACCACGACAGGGCCTGAAGCTTTCTTT	CAWTTTGPEAFF
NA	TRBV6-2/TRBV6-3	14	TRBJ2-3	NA	TGTGCCAGCAGTTACCAGGGTACCCAAGATACGCAGTATTTT	CASSYQGTQDTQYF
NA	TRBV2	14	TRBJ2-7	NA	TGTGCCAGCAAAACAGAGAAGAGCTCCTACGAGCAGTACTTC	CASKTEKSSYEQYF
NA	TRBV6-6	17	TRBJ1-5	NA	TGTGCCAGCAGTCAACCCACACAGGGTGATCCTAATCAGCCCCAGCATTTT	CASSQPTQGDPNQPQHF
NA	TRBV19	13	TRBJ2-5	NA	TGTGCCAGTAGTATCAGGGGCCAAGAGACCCAGTACTTC	CASSIRGQETQYF
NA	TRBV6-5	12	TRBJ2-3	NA	TGTGCCAGCAGGCCCCCAGCGGATACGCAGTATTTT	CASRPPADTQYF
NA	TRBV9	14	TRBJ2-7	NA	TGTGCCAGCAGCGCCTCCGGACGGGGGTACGAGCAGTACTTC	CASSASGRGYEQYF
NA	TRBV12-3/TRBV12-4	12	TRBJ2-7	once	TGTGCCAGCAGTTGGGCCTCCTACGAGCAGTACTTC	CASSWASYEQYF
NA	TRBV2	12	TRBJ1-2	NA	TGTGCCAGCAGTGGAAATCTGGCCGGCTACACCTTC	CASSGNLAGYTF
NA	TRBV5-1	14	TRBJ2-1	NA	TGCGCCAGCAGCACCGGGACTTGGGGGAATGAGCAGTTCTTC	CASSTGTWGNEQFF